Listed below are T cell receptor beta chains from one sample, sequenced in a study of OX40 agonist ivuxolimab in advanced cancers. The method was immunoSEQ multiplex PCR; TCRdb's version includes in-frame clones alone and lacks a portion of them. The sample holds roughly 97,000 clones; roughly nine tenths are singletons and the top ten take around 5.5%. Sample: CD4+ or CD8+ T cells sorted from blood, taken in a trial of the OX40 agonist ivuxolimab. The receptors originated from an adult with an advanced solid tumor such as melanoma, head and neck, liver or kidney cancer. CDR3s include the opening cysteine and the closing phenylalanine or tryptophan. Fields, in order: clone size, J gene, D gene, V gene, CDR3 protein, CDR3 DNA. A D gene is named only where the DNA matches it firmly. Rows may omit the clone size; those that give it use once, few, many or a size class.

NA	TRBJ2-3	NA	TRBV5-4	CASSLGRDAYTDTQYF	TGTGCCAGCAGCTTGGGACGGGACGCCTACACAGATACGCAGTATTTT
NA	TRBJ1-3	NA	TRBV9	CASSDRQAFSGNTIYF	TGTGCCAGCAGCGACAGACAGGCCTTCTCTGGAAACACCATATATTTT
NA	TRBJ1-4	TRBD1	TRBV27	CASTGQGLGEKLFF	TGTGCCAGCACGGGACAGGGTCTCGGGGAAAAACTGTTTTTT
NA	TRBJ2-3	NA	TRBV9	CASSAGQVHSTDTQYF	TGTGCCAGCAGCGCGGGCCAGGTTCACTCCACAGATACGCAGTATTTT
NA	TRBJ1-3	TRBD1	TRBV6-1	CASSGTGKGNTIYF	TGTGCCAGCAGTGGGACAGGGAAAGGAAACACCATATATTTT
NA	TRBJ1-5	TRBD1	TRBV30	CAWSVPGGQPQHF	TGTGCCTGGAGTGTTCCAGGGGGTCAGCCCCAGCATTTT
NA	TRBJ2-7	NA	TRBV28	CATELGYEQYF	TGTGCCACCGAACTTGGGTACGAGCAGTACTTC
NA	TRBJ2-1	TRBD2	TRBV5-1	CASSSLSGEAYNEQFF	TGCGCCAGCAGCTCGCTTAGCGGGGAGGCCTACAATGAGCAGTTCTTC
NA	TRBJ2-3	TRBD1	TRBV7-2	CASSLAGQGAGDTQYF	TGTGCCAGCAGCTTAGCTGGACAGGGGGCCGGAGATACGCAGTATTTT
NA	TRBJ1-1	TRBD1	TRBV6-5	CASSLGQGGNTEAFF	TGTGCCAGCAGTCTTGGACAGGGCGGGAACACTGAAGCTTTCTTT
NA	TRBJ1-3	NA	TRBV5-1	CASSLVAGTGNTIYF	TGCGCCAGCAGCTTGGTTGCCGGGACCGGAAACACCATATATTTT
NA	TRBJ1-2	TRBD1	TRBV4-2	CASSQRIGTDKANYGYTF	TGTGCCAGCAGCCAGCGAATCGGGACAGATAAAGCTAACTATGGCTACACCTTC
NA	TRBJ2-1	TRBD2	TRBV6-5	CASSSQVASGRDEQFF	TGTGCCAGCAGTTCGCAGGTGGCTAGCGGGAGAGATGAGCAGTTCTTC
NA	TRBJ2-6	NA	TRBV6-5	CASTTSKSGANVLTF	TGTGCCAGCACCACGAGCAAGTCTGGGGCCAACGTCCTGACTTTC
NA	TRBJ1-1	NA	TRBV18	CASSPGENTEAFF	TGTGCCAGCTCACCCGGGGAGAACACTGAAGCTTTCTTT
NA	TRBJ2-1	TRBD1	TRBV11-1	CASSLRDRQQFF	TGTGCCAGCAGCTTAAGGGACAGGCAGCAGTTCTTC
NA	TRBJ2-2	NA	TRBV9	CASSVGPNANTGELFF	TGTGCCAGCAGCGTAGGTCCTAACGCGAACACCGGGGAGCTGTTTTTT
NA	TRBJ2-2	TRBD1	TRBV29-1	CSVEEPTGISTGELFF	TGCAGCGTTGAGGAGCCGACAGGGATTTCCACCGGGGAGCTGTTTTTT
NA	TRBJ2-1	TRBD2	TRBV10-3	CAIRSTSKWLNEQFF	TGTGCCATCAGATCGACTAGCAAGTGGCTCAATGAGCAGTTCTTC
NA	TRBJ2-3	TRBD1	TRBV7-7	CASSRGTADTQYF	TGTGCTAGCAGCCGTGGGACAGCAGATACGCAGTATTTT
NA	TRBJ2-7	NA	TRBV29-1	CSVDGGPTYEQYF	TGCAGCGTTGACGGGGGTCCCACCTACGAGCAGTACTTC
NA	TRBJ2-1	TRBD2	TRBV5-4	CASSLGLANGENEQFF	TGTGCCAGCAGCCTGGGACTAGCGAACGGGGAGAATGAGCAGTTCTTC
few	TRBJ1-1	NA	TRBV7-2	CASSLGGAPTEAFF	TGTGCCAGCAGCTTAGGAGGGGCGCCCACTGAAGCTTTCTTT